This T cell receptor (beta chain) emerged from a study of regulatory T cells in long-lasting Graves disease. CDR3-region Arm-PCR and iRepertoire HTBI primers produced the TCR beta libraries. TCRdb re-analysed the multiplex PCR reads in MiXCR, keeping a single row per CDR3 protein. The sample shows around 250,000 distinct CDR3 sequences, around 18% of them seen only once. There are many counts of this clonotype. The time point is: newly diagnosed GD, antithyroid drugs for less than 3 months. The TCR library used RNA extracted from PBMCs. The CDR3 sequence is 14 residues long. The V and J ends lost 4 bases and 2 bases respectively, with 12 bases between them. Separately, the same data were catalogued under a study of T cells in Graves' hyperthyroidism and ophthalmopathy.

V usage is TRBV12-3 or TRBV12-4 and J usage is TRBJ2-7; tentatively, D is TRBD2 (6 bases). The sequences come from peripheral blood mononuclear cells (PBMCs), collected at new diagnosis, from a patient treated with antithyroid drugs. This clonotype was sampled from a woman aged 25 to 45 with Graves disease. The CDR3 sequence is CASSSAGLTYEQYF. The CDR3 nucleotides are TGTGCCAGCAGTTCCGCGGGACTGACCTACGAGCAGTACTTC.